This TCR beta chain was sequenced during a study of CDR3 diversity in severe acne. In germline, CDR1 is SGHRS, CDR2 YFSETQ. The CDR3 is 13 residues long. Notes on this clonotype: At one end, the junction sequence differs from germline, possibly due to a read error.

MiXCR, run by TCRdb on the PCR reads, gives a single entry per CDR3 protein. There are more than 85,000 distinct CDR3 sequences in the sample; 45% to 55% occur only once, and roughly 12% lies in the top ten. This TCR was sampled from a male donor with severe acne vulgaris. Sequencing was performed on blood. The chain couples TRBV5-1 to TRBJ2-7; TRBD1 aligns across 7 bases. The chain's CDR3 is CVSSSDRYFEQYF. The CDR3 coding sequence is TGCGTCAGCAGCTCGGACAGGTACTTCGAGCAGTACTTC.